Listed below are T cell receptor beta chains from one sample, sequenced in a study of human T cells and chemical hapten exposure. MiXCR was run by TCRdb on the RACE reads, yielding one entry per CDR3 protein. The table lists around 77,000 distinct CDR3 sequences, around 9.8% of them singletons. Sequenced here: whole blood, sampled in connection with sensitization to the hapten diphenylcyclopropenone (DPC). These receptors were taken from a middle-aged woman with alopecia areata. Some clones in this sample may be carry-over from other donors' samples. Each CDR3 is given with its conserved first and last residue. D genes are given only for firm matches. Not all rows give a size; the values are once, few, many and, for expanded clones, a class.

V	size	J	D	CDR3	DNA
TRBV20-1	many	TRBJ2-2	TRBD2	CSASRTSNTGELFF	TGCAGTGCTTCCCGGACTAGCAACACCGGGGAGCTGTTTTTT
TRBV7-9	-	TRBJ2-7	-	CASSADRQVKDEQYF	TGTGCCAGCAGCGCAGACCGACAGGTTAAGGACGAGCAGTACTTC
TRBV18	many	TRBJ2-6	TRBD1	CASSLGQAGSGANVLTF	TGTGCCAGCTCACTGGGACAGGCGGGCTCTGGGGCCAACGTCCTGACTTTC
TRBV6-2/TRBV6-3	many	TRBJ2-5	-	CASSYIETQYF	TGTGCCAGCAGTTACATAGAGACCCAGTACTTC
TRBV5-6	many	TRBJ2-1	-	CASSLGTGTSYNEQFF	TGTGCCAGCAGCTTGGGCACGGGTACCTCCTACAATGAGCAGTTCTTC
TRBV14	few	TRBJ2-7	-	CASSRRDLWEQYF	TGTGCCAGCAGCCGGAGGGATTTATGGGAGCAGTACTTC
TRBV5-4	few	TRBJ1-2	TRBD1	CASSLEGGELYGYTF	TGTGCCAGCAGCTTGGAAGGGGGCGAGCTCTATGGCTACACCTTC
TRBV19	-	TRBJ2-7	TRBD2	CASSIDLAGSYEQYF	TGTGCCAGTAGTATAGACCTAGCGGGGTCCTACGAGCAGTACTTC
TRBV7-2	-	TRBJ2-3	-	CASSLPDTQYF	TGTGCCAGCAGCTTACCAGATACGCAGTATTTT
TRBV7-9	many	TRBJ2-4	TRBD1	CASTRTLTGMTKNIQYF	TGTGCCAGCACCCGAACCCTGACAGGGATGACCAAAAACATTCAGTACTTC
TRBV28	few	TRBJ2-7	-	CASRTLGVQNYEQYF	TGTGCCAGCAGGACATTGGGGGTGCAGAACTACGAGCAGTACTTC
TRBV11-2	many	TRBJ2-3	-	CASSIPTDTQYF	TGTGCCAGCAGCATCCCCACAGATACGCAGTATTTT
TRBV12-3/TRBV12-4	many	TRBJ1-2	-	CASSLRDRLHGYTF	TGTGCCAGCAGTCTCCGGGACCGCTTACATGGCTACACCTTC
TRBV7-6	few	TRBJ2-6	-	CASSPVVSGANVLTF	TGTGCCAGCAGCCCGGTAGTCTCTGGGGCCAACGTCCTGACTTTC
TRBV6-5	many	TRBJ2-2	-	CASGGTNTGELFF	TGTGCCAGCGGGGGCACGAACACCGGGGAGCTGTTTTTT
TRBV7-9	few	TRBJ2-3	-	CASSSSTFSTDTQYF	TGTGCCAGCAGCTCTAGCACCTTTAGCACAGATACGCAGTATTTT
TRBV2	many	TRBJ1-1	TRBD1	CASSTRGRGTEAFF	TGTGCCAGCAGTACCAGGGGGCGCGGGACTGAAGCTTTCTTT
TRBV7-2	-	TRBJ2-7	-	CASTRDIHSYEQYF	TGTGCCAGCACCCGGGACATCCACTCCTACGAGCAGTACTTC
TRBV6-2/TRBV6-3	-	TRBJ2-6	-	CASNTPGYGANVLTF	TGTGCCAGCAATACCCCGGGGTACGGGGCCAACGTCCTGACTTTC
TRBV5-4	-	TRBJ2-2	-	CASLDRFERPGELFF	TGTGCCAGCCTTGACCGATTCGAGCGCCCCGGGGAGCTGTTTTTT
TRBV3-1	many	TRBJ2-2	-	CASSQVLVGRHTGELFF	TGTGCCAGCAGCCAAGTCTTAGTGGGGCGCCATACCGGGGAGCTGTTTTTT
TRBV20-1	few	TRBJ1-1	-	CSARKRGNTEAFF	TGCAGTGCTAGAAAACGGGGGAACACTGAAGCTTTCTTT
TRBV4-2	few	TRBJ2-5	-	CASSQERQAKETQYF	TGTGCCAGCAGCCAGGAGCGACAGGCCAAAGAGACCCAGTACTTC
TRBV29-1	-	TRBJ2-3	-	CSVDGLGLTDTQYF	TGCAGCGTTGATGGGTTGGGCTTAACAGATACGCAGTATTTT
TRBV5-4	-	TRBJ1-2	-	CASSSAPHTSRGYTF	TGTGCCAGCAGCTCTGCCCCCCACACTTCTCGGGGCTACACCTTC
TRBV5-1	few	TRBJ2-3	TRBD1	CASSLVGGQEKDTQYF	TGCGCCAGCAGCTTGGTAGGAGGACAGGAAAAAGATACGCAGTATTTT
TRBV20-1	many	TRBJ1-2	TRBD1	CSARGGQGRNYGYTF	TGCAGTGCTAGAGGGGGACAGGGACGGAACTATGGCTACACCTTC